The entry below gives a single T cell receptor (beta chain) sequence along with its context. Its antigen remains unknown. Memory T cells were CD45RO+, naive were CD45RA+, sorted by FACS. TCRdb's table, derived via immunoSEQ multiplex PCR, lists solely in-frame clones and lacks some. The sample yields under 35,000 clones, approximately 86% seen once. The data are from a study of regulatory dendritic cells for organ transplantation. Findings and limits, study-wide: Regulatory dendritic cells appeared to expand memory CD8+ clones less than mature ones.

V trimming: 5 bases; J trimming: 4 bases; junction bases outside the gene matches: 3. This CDR3 is 13 amino acids long. Germline CDR1 and CDR2: LNHDA and SQIVND (reference sequence). The material sequenced was naive CD8+ T cells from blood. The subset: CD45RA+ naive T cells. This chain connects TRBV19 to TRBJ1-1; TRBD1 agrees at 8 bases. The sequence was collected from a human donor in good health. DNA for the CDR3: TGTGCCAGTAGTGGCAGGGGGCCCACTGAAGCTTTCTTT. This translates into CASSGRGPTEAFF.